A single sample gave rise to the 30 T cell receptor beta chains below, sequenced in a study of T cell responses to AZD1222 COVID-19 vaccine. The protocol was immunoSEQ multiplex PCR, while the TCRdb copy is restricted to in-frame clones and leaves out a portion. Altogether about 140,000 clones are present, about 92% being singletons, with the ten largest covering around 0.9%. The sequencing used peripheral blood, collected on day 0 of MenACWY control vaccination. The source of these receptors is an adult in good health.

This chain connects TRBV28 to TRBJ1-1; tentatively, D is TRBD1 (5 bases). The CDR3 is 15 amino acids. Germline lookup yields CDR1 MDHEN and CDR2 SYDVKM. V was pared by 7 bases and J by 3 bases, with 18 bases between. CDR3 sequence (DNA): TGTGCCAGCACCCTAGGATCTAGAGGGGACACTGAAGCTTTCTTT. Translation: CASTLGSRGDTEAFF.

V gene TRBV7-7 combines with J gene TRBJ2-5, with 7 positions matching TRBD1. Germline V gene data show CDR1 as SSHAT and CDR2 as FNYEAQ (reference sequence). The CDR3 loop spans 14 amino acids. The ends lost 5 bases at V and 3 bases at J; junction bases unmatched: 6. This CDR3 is CASSLGQAKETQYF. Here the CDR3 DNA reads TGTGCCAGCAGCCTCGGACAGGCCAAAGAGACCCAGTACTTC.

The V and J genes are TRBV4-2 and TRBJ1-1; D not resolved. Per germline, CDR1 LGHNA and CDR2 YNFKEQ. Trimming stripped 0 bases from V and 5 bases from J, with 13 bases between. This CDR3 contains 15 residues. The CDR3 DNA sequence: TGTGCCAGCAGCCAAGATAGAAGGCAATGGACTGAAGCTTTCTTT. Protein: CASSQDRRQWTEAFF.

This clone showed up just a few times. CDR3 amino acids: CASTSMTSGQETQYF. The CDR3 DNA follows: TGCGCCAGCACCTCTATGACTAGCGGCCAAGAGACCCAGTACTTC. The chain combines TRBV5-1 with TRBJ2-5; 9 bases map to TRBD2. Per the germline V gene, CDR1 is SGHRS and CDR2 is YFSETQ. The trim removed 6 bases at V and 1 base at J, leaving 7 bases unmatched. The CDR3 covers 15 residues.

CDR3 loop: CASRGIPAETEAFF. In DNA form, the CDR3 reads TGTGCCAGCAGGGGGATCCCGGCAGAGACTGAAGCTTTCTTT. This chain links TRBV2 with TRBJ1-1; D call uncertain. The CDR3 consists of 14 residues. Germline V gene sequence: CDR1 SNHLY, CDR2 FYNNEI. Trimming removed 6 bases from V and 5 bases from J, with 16 bases in between.

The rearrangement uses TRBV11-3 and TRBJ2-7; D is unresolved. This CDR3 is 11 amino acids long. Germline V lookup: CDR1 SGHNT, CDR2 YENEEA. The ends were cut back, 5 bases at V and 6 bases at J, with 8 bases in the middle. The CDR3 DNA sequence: TGTGCCAGCAGCACACTCGGCGAGCAGTACTTC. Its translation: CASSTLGEQYF.

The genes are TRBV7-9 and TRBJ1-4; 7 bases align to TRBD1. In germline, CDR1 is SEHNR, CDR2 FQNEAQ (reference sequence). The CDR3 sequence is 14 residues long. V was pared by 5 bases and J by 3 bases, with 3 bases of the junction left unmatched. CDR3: CASSMTGPNEKLFF. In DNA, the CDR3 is TGTGCCAGCAGCATGACAGGGCCTAATGAAAAACTGTTTTTT.

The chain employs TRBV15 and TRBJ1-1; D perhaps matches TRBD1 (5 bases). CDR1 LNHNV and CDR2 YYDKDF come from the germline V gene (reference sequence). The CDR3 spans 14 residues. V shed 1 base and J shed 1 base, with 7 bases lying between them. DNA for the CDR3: TGTGCCACCAGCAGAGCCGACAGGAACACTGAAGCTTTCTTT. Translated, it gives CATSRADRNTEAFF.

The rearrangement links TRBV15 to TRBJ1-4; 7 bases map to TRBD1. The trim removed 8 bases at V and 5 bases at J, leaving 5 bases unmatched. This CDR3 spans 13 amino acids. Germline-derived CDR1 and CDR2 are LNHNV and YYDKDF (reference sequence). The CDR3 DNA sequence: TGTGCCACCCAGGACAGGCGAAATGAAAAACTGTTTTTT. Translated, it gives CATQDRRNEKLFF. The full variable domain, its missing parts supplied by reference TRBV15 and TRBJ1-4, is DAMVIQNPRYQVTQFGKPVTLSCSQTLNHNVMYWYQQKSSQAPKLLFHYYDKDFNNEADTPDNFQSRRPNTSFCFLDIRSPGLGDTAMYLCATQDRRNEKLFFGSGTQLSVL.

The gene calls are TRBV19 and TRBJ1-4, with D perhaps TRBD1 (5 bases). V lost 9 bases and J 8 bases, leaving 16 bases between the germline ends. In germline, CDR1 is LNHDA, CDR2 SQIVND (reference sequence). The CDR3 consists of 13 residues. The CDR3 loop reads CASRGTKDEKLFF. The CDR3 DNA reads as TGTGCCAGCCGGGGGACGAAGGACGAAAAACTGTTTTTT.

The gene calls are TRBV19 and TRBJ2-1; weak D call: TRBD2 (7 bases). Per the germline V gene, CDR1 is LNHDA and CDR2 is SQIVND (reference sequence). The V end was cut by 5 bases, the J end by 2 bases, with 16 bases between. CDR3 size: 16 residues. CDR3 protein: CASSEAGTPTYNEQFF. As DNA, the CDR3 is TGTGCCAGTAGTGAAGCGGGGACACCAACCTACAATGAGCAGTTCTTC.

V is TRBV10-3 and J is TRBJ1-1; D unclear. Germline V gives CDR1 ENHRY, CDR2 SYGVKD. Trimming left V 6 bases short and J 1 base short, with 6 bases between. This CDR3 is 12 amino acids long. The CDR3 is CAISPENTEAFF. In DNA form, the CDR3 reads TGTGCCATCAGCCCAGAGAACACTGAAGCTTTCTTT.

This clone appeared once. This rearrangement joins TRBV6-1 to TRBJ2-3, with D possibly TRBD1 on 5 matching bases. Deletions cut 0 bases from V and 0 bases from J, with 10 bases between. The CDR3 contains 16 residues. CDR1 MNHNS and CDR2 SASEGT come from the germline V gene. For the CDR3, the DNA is TGTGCCAGCAGTGAAGCATTAGGGGTTAGCACAGATACGCAGTATTTT. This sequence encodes CASSEALGVSTDTQYF.

The CDR3 DNA reads as TGTGCCAGCAGTGAATTGGGGACAGGGACGACCGGGGAGCTGTTTTTT. This sequence encodes CASSELGTGTTGELFF. The V call is TRBV25-1, the J call TRBJ2-2; TRBD1 aligns across 9 bases. The CDR3 extends over 16 amino acids. V lost 1 base to trimming and J lost 5 bases; unmatched junction nucleotides: 5. Germline V gives CDR1 MGHDK, CDR2 SYGVNS.

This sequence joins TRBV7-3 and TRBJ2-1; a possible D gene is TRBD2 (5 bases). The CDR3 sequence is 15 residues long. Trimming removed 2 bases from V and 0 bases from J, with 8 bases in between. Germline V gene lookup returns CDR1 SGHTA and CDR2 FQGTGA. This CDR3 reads CASSLLGSSYNEQFF. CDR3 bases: TGTGCCAGCAGCTTACTAGGGAGCTCCTACAATGAGCAGTTCTTC.

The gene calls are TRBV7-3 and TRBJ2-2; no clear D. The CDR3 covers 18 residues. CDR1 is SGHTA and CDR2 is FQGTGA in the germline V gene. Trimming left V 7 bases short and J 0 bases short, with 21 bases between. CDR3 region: CASNPSDWSDSNTGELFF. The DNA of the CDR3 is TGTGCCAGCAACCCTTCCGACTGGTCCGATTCGAACACCGGGGAGCTGTTTTTT.

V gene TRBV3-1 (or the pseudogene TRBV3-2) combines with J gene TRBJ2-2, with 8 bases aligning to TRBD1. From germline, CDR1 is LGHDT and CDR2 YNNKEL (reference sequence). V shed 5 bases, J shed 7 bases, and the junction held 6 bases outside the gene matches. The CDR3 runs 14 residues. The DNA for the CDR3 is TGTGCCAGCAGCTTGGACAGGGAGGTCGGGGAGCTGTTTTTT. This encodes CASSLDREVGELFF.

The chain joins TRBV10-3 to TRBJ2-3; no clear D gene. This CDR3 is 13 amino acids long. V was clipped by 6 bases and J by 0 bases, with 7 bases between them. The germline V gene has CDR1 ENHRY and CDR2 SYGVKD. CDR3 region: CAIRGPSTDTQYF. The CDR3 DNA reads TGTGCCATCAGAGGACCTAGCACAGATACGCAGTATTTT.

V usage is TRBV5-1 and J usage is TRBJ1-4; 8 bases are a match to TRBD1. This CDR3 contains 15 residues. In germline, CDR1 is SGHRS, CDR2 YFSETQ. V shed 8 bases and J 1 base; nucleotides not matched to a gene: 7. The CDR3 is CASTSTGGTNEKLFF. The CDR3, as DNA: TGCGCCAGTACAAGTACAGGGGGAACTAATGAAAAACTGTTTTTT. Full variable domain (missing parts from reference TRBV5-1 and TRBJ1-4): KAGVTQTPRYLIKTRGQQVTLSCSPISGHRSVSWYQQTPGQGLQFLFEYFSETQRNKGNFPGRFSGRQFSNSRSEMNVSTLELGDSALYLCASTSTGGTNEKLFFGSGTQLSVL.

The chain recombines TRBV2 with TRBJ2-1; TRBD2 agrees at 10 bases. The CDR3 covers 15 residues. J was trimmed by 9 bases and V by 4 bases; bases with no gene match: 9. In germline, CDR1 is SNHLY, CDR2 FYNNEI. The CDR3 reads CASSVRSGRAGEQFF. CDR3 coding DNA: TGTGCCAGCAGTGTTCGAAGCGGGAGGGCCGGTGAGCAGTTCTTC.

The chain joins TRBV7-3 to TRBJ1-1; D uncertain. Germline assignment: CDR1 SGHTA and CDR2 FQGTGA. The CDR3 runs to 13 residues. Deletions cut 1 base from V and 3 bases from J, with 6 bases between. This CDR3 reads CASSLRRDTEAFF. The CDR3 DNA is TGTGCCAGCAGCTTAAGAAGGGACACTGAAGCTTTCTTT.

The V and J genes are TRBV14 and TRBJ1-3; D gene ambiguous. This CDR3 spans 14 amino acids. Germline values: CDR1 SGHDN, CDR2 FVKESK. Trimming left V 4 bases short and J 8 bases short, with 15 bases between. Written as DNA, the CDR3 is TGTGCCAGCAGCCTAAACCGGGCGCGGGACACCATATATTTT. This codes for CASSLNRARDTIYF. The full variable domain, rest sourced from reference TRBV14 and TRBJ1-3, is EAGVTQFPSHSVIEKGQTVTLRCDPISGHDNLYWYRRVMGKEIKFLLHFVKESKQDESGMPNNRFLAERTGGTYSTLKVQPAELEDSGVYFCASSLNRARDTIYFGEGSWLTVV.

CDR3 loop: CASSLGGGTANQPQHF. CDR3 sequence (DNA): TGTGCCAGCAGCCTAGGTGGGGGAACGGCCAATCAGCCCCAGCATTTT. This chain uses TRBV5-4 with TRBJ1-5, with D perhaps matching TRBD1 (5 bases). The V and J ends lost 4 bases and 3 bases respectively, with 17 bases between them. The germline CDR1 and CDR2 sequences are SGHNT and YYREEE (reference sequence). The CDR3 extends over 16 amino acids.

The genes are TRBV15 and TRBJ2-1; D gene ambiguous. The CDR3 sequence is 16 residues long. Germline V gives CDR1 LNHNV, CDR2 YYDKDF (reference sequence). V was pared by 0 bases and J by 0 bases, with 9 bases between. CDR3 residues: CATSRDHSSSYNEQFF. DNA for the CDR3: TGTGCCACCAGCAGAGACCACTCTAGCTCCTACAATGAGCAGTTCTTC. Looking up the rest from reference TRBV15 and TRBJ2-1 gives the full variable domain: DAMVIQNPRYQVTQFGKPVTLSCSQTLNHNVMYWYQQKSSQAPKLLFHYYDKDFNNEADTPDNFQSRRPNTSFCFLDIRSPGLGDTAMYLCATSRDHSSSYNEQFFGPGTRLTVL.

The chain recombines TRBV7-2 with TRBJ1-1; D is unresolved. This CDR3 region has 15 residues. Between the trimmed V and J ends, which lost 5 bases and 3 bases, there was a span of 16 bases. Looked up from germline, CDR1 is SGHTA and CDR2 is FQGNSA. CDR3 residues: CASSPTLGFYTEAFF. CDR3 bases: TGTGCCAGCAGCCCGACTTTGGGATTTTACACTGAAGCTTTCTTT.

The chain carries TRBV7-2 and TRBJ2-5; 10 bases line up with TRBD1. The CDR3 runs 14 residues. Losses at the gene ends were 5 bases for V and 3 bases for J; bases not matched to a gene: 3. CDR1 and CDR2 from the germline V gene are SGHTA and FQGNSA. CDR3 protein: CASSPGQGKETQYF. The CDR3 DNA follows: TGTGCCAGCAGCCCGGGACAGGGGAAAGAGACCCAGTACTTC.

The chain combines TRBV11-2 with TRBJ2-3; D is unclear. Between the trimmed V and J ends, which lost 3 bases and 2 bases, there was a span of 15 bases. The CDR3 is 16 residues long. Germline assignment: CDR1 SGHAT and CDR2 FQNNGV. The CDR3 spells CASSFSYGGSTDTQYF. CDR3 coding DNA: TGTGCCAGCAGCTTTTCTTACGGCGGATCCACAGATACGCAGTATTTT.

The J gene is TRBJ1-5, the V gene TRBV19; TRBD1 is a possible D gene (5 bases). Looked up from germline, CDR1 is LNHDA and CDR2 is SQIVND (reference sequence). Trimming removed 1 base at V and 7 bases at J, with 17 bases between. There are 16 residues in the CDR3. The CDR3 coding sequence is TGTGCCAGTAGTATAGTCCGTAAGCCCAGGGACCAGCCCCAGCATTTT. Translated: CASSIVRKPRDQPQHF.

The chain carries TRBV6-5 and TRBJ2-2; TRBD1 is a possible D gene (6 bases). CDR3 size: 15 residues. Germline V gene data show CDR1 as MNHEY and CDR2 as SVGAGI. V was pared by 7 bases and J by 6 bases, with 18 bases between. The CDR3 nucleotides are TGTGCCAGCAAAATGCAGGGGAGAAGGGCCGGGGAGCTGTTTTTT. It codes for CASKMQGRRAGELFF.

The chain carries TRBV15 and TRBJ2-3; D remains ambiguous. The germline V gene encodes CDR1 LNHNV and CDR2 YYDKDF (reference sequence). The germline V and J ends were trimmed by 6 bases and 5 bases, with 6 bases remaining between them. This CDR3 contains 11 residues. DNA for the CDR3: TGTGCCACCAGGGGAATAGATACGCAGTATTTT. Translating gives CATRGIDTQYF.